Following are 26 T cell receptor beta chains from one sample sequenced in a study of blood T cell repertoires in COVID-19. Measured with immunoSEQ multiplex PCR; TCRdb has only the in-frame clones, and not every one. This table holds roughly 90,000 clones, roughly 90% found once. The sequencing sample was made of peripheral blood. These receptors were taken from a human donor with active COVID-19. The donor label of this sample is uncertain.

This sequence joins TRBV7-8 and TRBJ1-3; TRBD1 matches 9 bases. CDR3 size: 16 residues. After removal of 2 bases from V and 1 base from J, the junction contained 3 bases not matched to a gene. Germline lookup yields CDR1 SGHVS and CDR2 FQNEAQ. DNA of the CDR3: TGTGCCAGCAGCTTAAACAGGGGGCAATCTGGAAACACCATATATTTT. Amino acids: CASSLNRGQSGNTIYF.

The chain uses TRBV28 and TRBJ2-4, with a weak D call TRBD2 (5 bases). This CDR3 is 13 amino acids long. Per the germline V gene, CDR1 is MDHEN and CDR2 is SYDVKM. The CDR3 DNA follows: TGTGCGGGGAGCACGGTGGCCAAAAACATTCAGTACTTC. Translated: CAGSTVAKNIQYF.

The gene calls are TRBV5-1 and TRBJ1-2; TRBD1 might be the D (5 bases). Per the germline V gene, CDR1 is SGHRS and CDR2 is YFSETQ. With 4 bases removed from V and 7 bases from J, the gap between germline ends came to 20 bases. This CDR3 region has 15 residues. CDR3 nucleotides: TGCGCCAGCAGCCGCCTTACCCAGGGCGGCGTTGGCTACACCTTC. This codes for CASSRLTQGGVGYTF.

The chain couples TRBV7-9 to TRBJ1-1; TRBD1 is a possible D gene (5 bases). V lost 5 bases to trimming and J lost 5 bases, with 12 bases between them. Germline values: CDR1 SEHNR, CDR2 FQNEAQ (reference sequence). The CDR3 has 13 residues. The CDR3 loop reads CASSQGGRTEAFF. CDR3 coding DNA: TGTGCCAGCAGCCAGGGAGGGAGGACTGAAGCTTTCTTT.

The gene calls are TRBV24-1 and TRBJ1-2; no reliable D call. Germline CDR1 and CDR2: KGHDR and SFDVKD. This CDR3 spans 13 amino acids. Deletions cut 7 bases from V and 5 bases from J, with 13 bases between. The CDR3 DNA is TGTGCCACCAGCGTCGGTTCCTTTTATGGCTACACCTTC. Translation: CATSVGSFYGYTF.

The V gene is TRBV3-1 (or the pseudogene TRBV3-2), the J gene TRBJ2-3; 11 nucleotides align to TRBD2. This CDR3 has 16 residues. The ends lost 6 bases at V and 3 bases at J; junction bases unmatched: 8. Germline CDR1 reads LGHDT; CDR2 reads YNNKEL (reference sequence). CDR3 nucleotide sequence: TGTGCCAGCAGGCATAGCGGGGGGGCCTGGACAGATACGCAGTATTTT. This translates into CASRHSGGAWTDTQYF.

V and J are TRBV19 and TRBJ1-1; 9 bases line up with TRBD1. Trimming took 5 bases from V and 2 from J; bases not matched to a gene: 6. Looked up from germline, CDR1 is LNHDA and CDR2 is SQIVND (reference sequence). The CDR3 has 15 amino acids. The CDR3 nucleotides read TGTGCCAGTAGTGCGCCGGGACAGGGAAACACTGAAGCTTTCTTT. Its translation is CASSAPGQGNTEAFF.

The V call is TRBV19, the J call TRBJ2-5; 11 positions agree with TRBD2. Trimming at V came to 0 bases and at J to 2 bases, leaving 2 bases not matched to a gene. Germline V gene lookup returns CDR1 LNHDA and CDR2 SQIVND (reference sequence). The CDR3 runs to 16 residues. For the CDR3, the DNA is TGTGCCAGTAGTATAGAGGGACTAGCGGAACAAGAGACCCAGTACTTC. Translating gives CASSIEGLAEQETQYF.

This rearrangement joins TRBV5-1 to TRBJ1-1; D unresolved. This CDR3 spans 13 amino acids. V shed 4 bases and J shed 0 bases, with 7 bases lying between them. Per germline, CDR1 SGHRS and CDR2 YFSETQ. This CDR3 is CASSPKMNTEAFF. The CDR3 DNA follows: TGCGCCAGCAGCCCAAAAATGAACACTGAAGCTTTCTTT. Full variable domain (rest looked up from reference TRBV5-1 and TRBJ1-1): KAGVTQTPRYLIKTRGQQVTLSCSPISGHRSVSWYQQTPGQGLQFLFEYFSETQRNKGNFPGRFSGRQFSNSRSEMNVSTLELGDSALYLCASSPKMNTEAFFGQGTRLTVV.

DNA for the CDR3: TGTGCCAGCAGCATACTGCCGGACAGGCCCTACGAGCAGTACTTC. Encoded protein: CASSILPDRPYEQYF. This rearrangement joins TRBV6-5 to TRBJ2-7; 7 positions agree with TRBD1. Germline CDR1 and CDR2: MNHEY and SVGAGI. After removal of 6 bases from V and 2 bases from J, the junction contained 10 bases not matched to a gene. The CDR3 extends over 15 amino acids.

The chain joins TRBV27 to TRBJ2-6, with a tentative D call TRBD1 (7 bases). V was cut by 5 bases and J by 4 bases, with 18 bases left in between. This CDR3 contains 17 residues. Germline V gene data show CDR1 as MNHEY and CDR2 as SMNVEV (reference sequence). CDR3: CASSRTTTGAGANVLTF. Here the CDR3 DNA reads TGTGCCAGCAGTAGGACTACTACAGGGGCGGGGGCCAACGTCCTGACTTTC.

The V call is TRBV5-6, the J call TRBJ2-6; tentative D call: TRBD2 (5 bases). The CDR3 extends over 16 amino acids. V lost 2 bases and J lost 0, with 9 bases in between. The germline CDR1 and CDR2 sequences are SGHDT and YYEEEE. CDR3 nucleotides: TGTGCCAGCAGCTTAGGGAGTCTCTCTGGGGCCAACGTCCTGACTTTC. The encoded protein is CASSLGSLSGANVLTF.

The chain links TRBV5-4 to TRBJ2-1; TRBD1 matches at 7 bases. J gave up 9 bases and V 3 bases, and 12 bases lay outside the gene matches. Germline loops: CDR1 SGHNT, CDR2 YYREEE (reference sequence). The CDR3 length is 15 residues. CDR3 coding DNA: TGTGCCAGCAGCTCCCCCGACAGGGTTTCGGGTGAGCAGTTCTTC. This codes for CASSSPDRVSGEQFF.

The V gene is TRBV5-1, the J gene TRBJ2-7; perhaps TRBD1 as D (6 bases). The CDR3 runs 14 residues. Germline V CDR1 and CDR2: SGHRS, YFSETQ. V was trimmed by 4 bases and J by 2 bases, leaving 13 bases between them. CDR3 in DNA: TGCGCCAGCAGCCTCGGCACAGGGCCCTACGAGCAGTACTTC. It is translated as CASSLGTGPYEQYF.

V is TRBV18 and J is TRBJ2-1, with TRBD1 matching 8 bases. The CDR3 runs 16 residues. Germline values: CDR1 KGHSH, CDR2 LQKENI. V was pared by 2 bases and J by 4 bases, with 7 bases of the junction left unmatched. CDR3 coding DNA: TGTGCCAGCTCACCAAACCGGGACAGGCTTTACAATGAGCAGTTCTTC. It translates to CASSPNRDRLYNEQFF.

The rearrangement uses TRBV9 and TRBJ1-3; tentatively, D is TRBD1 (6 bases). This CDR3 has 16 amino acids. In germline, CDR1 is SGDLS, CDR2 YYNGEE. Trimming pared 3 bases from V and 0 bases from J, leaving 13 bases between. Here the CDR3 DNA reads TGTGCCAGCAGCGCTTCAGGGGTCCTCTCTGGAAACACCATATATTTT. Residues: CASSASGVLSGNTIYF.

This chain joins TRBV5-5 and TRBJ2-7; 13 bases line up with TRBD2. V gave up 2 bases and J gave up 2 bases; unmatched junction bases: 4. The CDR3 length is 16 residues. Germline V gene lookup returns CDR1 SGHKS and CDR2 YYEKEE (reference sequence). The CDR3 sequence: CASSFGLAGATYEQYF. The CDR3 DNA sequence: TGTGCCAGCAGCTTTGGACTAGCGGGGGCAACCTACGAGCAGTACTTC.

This clone appeared once. The chain combines TRBV5-1 with TRBJ2-3; TRBD1 matches 7 bases. This CDR3 region has 15 residues. CDR1 SGHRS and CDR2 YFSETQ come from the germline V gene. The V and J ends lost 0 bases and 7 bases, in that order; junction bases with no gene match: 8. The CDR3 spells CASSLDGTEGNTQYF. CDR3 nucleotides: TGCGCCAGCAGCTTGGATGGGACAGAGGGCAATACGCAGTATTTT.

The chain links TRBV29-1 to TRBJ1-2; D not resolved. The CDR3 loop spans 11 amino acids. Trimming stripped 2 bases from V and 7 bases from J, with 8 bases between. Germline CDR1 is SQVTM and CDR2 is ANQGSEA. The CDR3: CSVESPGGYTF. CDR3 DNA sequence: TGCAGCGTTGAAAGTCCGGGTGGCTACACCTTC.

V and J are TRBV19 and TRBJ2-3, with TRBD2 identical over 10 bases. The CDR3 is made up of 16 amino acids. V trimming: 2 bases; J trimming: 1 base; junction bases outside the gene matches: 3. CDR1 LNHDA and CDR2 SQIVND come from the germline V gene (reference sequence). In DNA form, the CDR3 reads TGTGCCAGTAGTATACTTCTAGCGGGGGGCACAGATACGCAGTATTTT. Translation gives CASSILLAGGTDTQYF.

J is TRBJ1-2 and V is TRBV9; D is uncertain. CDR3 length equals 16 residues. Per germline, CDR1 SGDLS and CDR2 YYNGEE. V dropped 4 bases and J dropped 4 bases, with 20 bases sitting between them. The CDR3 sequence: CASSPSNEGWSYGYTF. In nucleotides, the CDR3 is TGTGCCAGCAGCCCTTCCAATGAGGGTTGGAGCTATGGCTACACCTTC.

The table lists this clone with a count of one. The chain is built from TRBV5-1 and TRBJ1-2; D remains ambiguous. This CDR3 has 14 residues. CDR1 is SGHRS and CDR2 is YFSETQ in the germline V gene. Trimming removed 4 bases at V and 4 bases at J, with 14 bases between. CDR3 amino acids: CASSSLGGSYGYTF. CDR3 nucleotides: TGCGCCAGCAGCAGCCTCGGTGGGAGCTATGGCTACACCTTC.

This chain joins TRBV2 and TRBJ1-2, with D uncertain. CDR3 size: 16 residues. In germline, CDR1 is SNHLY, CDR2 FYNNEI. The V end was cut by 0 bases, the J end by 3 bases, with 14 bases between. CDR3 residues: CASSEASGRRYYGYTF. The CDR3 DNA follows: TGTGCCAGCAGTGAAGCCTCGGGCAGGAGGTACTATGGCTACACCTTC.

This chain joins TRBV24-1 and TRBJ1-1, with unresolved D. The germline V gene encodes CDR1 KGHDR and CDR2 SFDVKD. Trimming took 6 bases from V and 0 from J, leaving 7 bases between them. The CDR3 loop spans 13 amino acids. The CDR3 bases are TGTGCCACCAGTCCAGGTTTGAACACTGAAGCTTTCTTT. Translated, it gives CATSPGLNTEAFF.

V is TRBV3-1 (or the pseudogene TRBV3-2) and J is TRBJ1-2, with 9 bases matching TRBD1. Germline CDR1 reads LGHDT; CDR2 reads YNNKEL (reference sequence). The ends lost 4 bases at V and 4 bases at J; junction bases unmatched: 4. This CDR3 is built from 14 residues. CDR3 loop: CASSLGQGRYGYTF. In DNA, the CDR3 is TGTGCCAGCAGCCTGGGACAGGGTCGCTATGGCTACACCTTC.

This sequence joins TRBV5-1 and TRBJ2-7; 7 bases agree with TRBD1. With 4 bases clipped from V and 3 bases from J, the junction kept 7 bases outside the gene matches. This CDR3 region has 14 residues. Germline CDR1 reads SGHRS; CDR2 reads YFSETQ. The CDR3 coding sequence is TGCGCCAGCAGCCCACCGGGACAGTTCTACGAGCAGTACTTC. Protein: CASSPPGQFYEQYF.